The 20 T cell receptor beta chains below come from one sample, sequenced in a study of identical twins. MiXCR, applied by TCRdb to the 5' RACE reads, yields one record per CDR3 protein. The sample consists of 260,000 or so distinct CDR3 sequences, approximately 6.8% of them appearing once. This sample was also put to use in a study of yellow fever vaccine responses in identical twins.

Source material: CD8+ T cells sorted from blood. The receptors stem from a woman between 18 and 29 years old in good health.

This clonotype has just a few counts. The chain couples TRBV28 to TRBJ1-2; D unresolved. The V end lost 1 base, the J end lost 5 bases, and 11 bases lay between the germline ends. CDR1 and CDR2 from the germline V gene are MDHEN and SYDVKM. The CDR3 covers 14 residues. CDR3 sequence reads: CASSLSYSYYGYTF. The CDR3 DNA sequence: TGTGCCAGCAGTTTATCCTACAGTTATTATGGCTACACCTTC.

CDR3 loop: CATSSRMGREQYV. As DNA, the CDR3 is TGTGCCACCAGCAGTAGGATGGGGCGCGAGCAGTACGTC. The chain couples TRBV15 to TRBJ2-7, with D possibly being TRBD1 (5 bases). Per the germline V gene, CDR1 is LNHNV and CDR2 is YYDKDF (reference sequence). V shed 3 bases and J shed 6 bases, with 12 bases lying between them. CDR3 length: 13 amino acids.

The chain employs TRBV5-1 and TRBJ1-2; 7 bases map to TRBD1. With 4 bases clipped from V and 3 bases from J, the junction kept 12 bases outside the gene matches. CDR1 and CDR2 (germline): SGHRS, YFSETQ. This CDR3 spans 16 amino acids. The CDR3 region has the DNA TGCGCCAGCAGCCCATGGGAGAGGGGGCTCGACTATGGCTACACCTTC. This gives the protein CASSPWERGLDYGYTF.

This clonotype showed up just a few times. The genes are TRBV27 and TRBJ2-2; D is uncertain. CDR1 is MNHEY, CDR2 SMNVEV, per germline (reference sequence). This CDR3 has 13 amino acids. Trimming pared 1 base from V and 5 bases from J, leaving 5 bases between. CDR3 nucleotides: TGTGCCAGCAGTTTATGGGGTACCGGGGAGCTGTTTTTT. It yields the protein CASSLWGTGELFF.

This clonotype has more than one count but fewer than ten. The J gene is TRBJ2-5, the V gene TRBV6-5; TRBD2 matches 10 bases. CDR3 length: 17 amino acids. Trimming took 0 bases from V and 2 from J; bases not matched to a gene: 6. CDR1 is MNHEY, CDR2 SVGAGI, per germline. CDR3 residues: CASSYSPGTSDQETQYF. CDR3 sequence (DNA): TGTGCCAGCAGTTACTCTCCCGGGACTAGCGATCAAGAGACCCAGTACTTC.

This clonotype was counted only a few times. This sequence joins TRBV9 and TRBJ2-5; D possibly corresponds to TRBD1 (6 bases). The CDR3 spans 15 residues. Trimming removed 2 bases at V and 2 bases at J, with 13 bases between. Germline-derived CDR1 and CDR2 are SGDLS and YYNGEE. CDR3 nucleotides: TGTGCCAGCAGCGTCGTGGGGGCAGTACAAGAGACCCAGTACTTC. This codes for CASSVVGAVQETQYF.

There are many counts of this clonotype. The V gene is TRBV20-1, the J gene TRBJ2-3, with 13 bases matching TRBD2. The CDR3 is 15 residues long. CDR1 is DFQATT, CDR2 SNEGSKA, per germline (reference sequence). Trimming took 3 bases from V and 5 from J; bases not matched to a gene: 5. The CDR3 sequence is CSASGLAGEGDTQYF. In DNA form, the CDR3 reads TGCAGTGCTAGTGGACTAGCGGGGGAGGGAGATACGCAGTATTTT.

There are many counts of this clonotype. The rearrangement links TRBV5-1 to TRBJ2-1; D tentatively fits TRBD1 or TRBD2 (5 bases each). V was pared by 1 base and J by 7 bases, with 9 bases between. Germline V gives CDR1 SGHRS, CDR2 YFSETQ. This CDR3 is 13 amino acids long. CDR3 DNA: TGCGCCAGCAGCTTGTTTGGGGGTAATGAGCAGTTCTTC. Translating gives CASSLFGGNEQFF.

The table lists this clonotype with a few counts. The chain uses TRBV6-5 and TRBJ2-7, with D perhaps matching TRBD1 or TRBD2 (5 bases each). Germline values: CDR1 MNHEY, CDR2 SVGAGI. The CDR3 is made up of 14 amino acids. V lost 4 bases to trimming and J lost 7 bases, with 17 bases between them. DNA of the CDR3: TGTGCCAGCAGTTGGGGACCCTTTTACTGGGAGCAGTACGTC. Translated: CASSWGPFYWEQYV.

In its sample, this clonotype was seen a few times. The CDR3 coding sequence is TGTGCCAGCAGTTTATTGGGACAGGGCGCAAGCACAGATACGCAGTATTTT. Protein: CASSLLGQGASTDTQYF. The chain combines TRBV28 with TRBJ2-3; 9 bases align to TRBD1. Losses at the gene ends were 1 base for V and 0 bases for J; bases not matched to a gene: 5. The germline gives CDR1 MDHEN, CDR2 SYDVKM. There are 17 residues in the CDR3.

This clonotype was counted a few times. This chain joins TRBV6-2 or TRBV6-3 and TRBJ2-5; D possibly corresponds to TRBD2 (6 bases). Trimming removed 0 bases from V and 5 bases from J, with 10 bases in between. The CDR3 contains 14 residues. CDR1 and CDR2 (germline): MNHEY, SVGEGT. In DNA, the CDR3 is TGTGCCAGCAGTTACTCGATCGGAGGGGAGACCCAGTACTTC. Protein product: CASSYSIGGETQYF.

The chain employs TRBV12-3 or TRBV12-4 and TRBJ2-7, with D maybe TRBD2 (7 bases). Trimming took 1 base from V and 2 from J, leaving 12 bases between them. The CDR3 is 15 residues long. For the CDR3, the DNA is TGTGCCAGCAGTTTAGAACAGGGAGGGACCTACGAGCAGTACTTC. This gives the protein CASSLEQGGTYEQYF.

The chain uses TRBV7-3 and TRBJ1-1; TRBD1 matches at 11 bases. Germline CDR1 SGHTA, CDR2 FQGTGA. V was clipped by 5 bases and J by 1 base; unmatched bases: 12. The CDR3 consists of 18 residues. CDR3 coding DNA: TGTGCCAGCAGCCCAAACCTTCCGGGACAGGGGGAGAACACTGAAGCTTTCTTT. Residues: CASSPNLPGQGENTEAFF.

In this sample, this clonotype turned up a few times. The J gene is TRBJ2-2, the V gene TRBV7-9; TRBD2 is a possible D gene (6 bases). Per the germline V gene, CDR1 is SEHNR and CDR2 is FQNEAQ (reference sequence). CDR3 length: 15 residues. V gave up 7 bases and J gave up 4 bases, with 16 bases separating them. The CDR3: CASTPSGYTTGELFF. The CDR3 coding sequence is TGTGCCAGCACCCCCAGCGGGTATACCACCGGGGAGCTGTTTTTT.

This clonotype showed up many times. V usage is TRBV25-1 and J usage is TRBJ1-1, with TRBD1 as a possible D gene (6 bases). The CDR3 sequence is 16 residues long. The V gene's germline CDR1 is MGHDK and CDR2 SYGVNS. V was clipped by 4 bases and J by 1 base, with 16 bases between them. Written as DNA, the CDR3 is TGTGCCAGCAGTGTGCTGCAGGGGTGGGGGAACACTGAAGCTTTCTTT. It specifies CASSVLQGWGNTEAFF.

This clonotype was seen ten or more times. This sequence joins TRBV5-1 and TRBJ1-5; 11 bases match TRBD1. Germline values: CDR1 SGHRS, CDR2 YFSETQ. The CDR3 totals 15 residues. The V and J ends lost 4 bases and 11 bases, in that order; junction bases with no gene match: 11. The CDR3 loop is CASSPGQGGFMAQHF. CDR3 nucleotide sequence: TGCGCCAGCAGCCCGGGACAGGGGGGTTTTATGGCCCAGCATTTT.

This clonotype was recorded many times. The chain uses TRBV7-8 and TRBJ1-1; possibly TRBD1 for D (5 bases). This CDR3 region has 16 residues. CDR1 is SGHVS, CDR2 FQNEAQ, per germline. Between the trimmed V and J ends, which lost 5 bases and 3 bases, there was a span of 19 bases. CDR3 bases: TGTGCCAGCAGCCCAGGAAATCCGGGGCAGGACACTGAAGCTTTCTTT. Encoded protein: CASSPGNPGQDTEAFF.

This clonotype was recorded at least ten times. The chain employs TRBV12-3 or TRBV12-4 and TRBJ1-1, with D perhaps TRBD1 (6 bases). CDR3 length: 15 residues. Trimming removed 5 bases at V and 3 bases at J, with 16 bases between. This CDR3 is CASSLTRGKDTEAFF. Here the CDR3 DNA reads TGTGCCAGCAGTCTCACCAGGGGCAAGGACACTGAAGCTTTCTTT.

The gene calls are TRBV19 and TRBJ2-7, with a possible D match to TRBD1 (5 bases). The V end was cut by 4 bases, the J end by 1 base, with 11 bases between. CDR1 is LNHDA and CDR2 is SQIVND in the germline V gene (reference sequence). The CDR3 is made up of 14 amino acids. DNA for the CDR3: TGTGCCAGTAGTAGATTCCAGGGTTCCTACGAGCAGTACTTC. Its protein is CASSRFQGSYEQYF.

The chain combines TRBV29-1 with TRBJ2-7, with TRBD2 identical over 11 bases. Germline loops: CDR1 SQVTM, CDR2 ANQGSEA. J gave up 5 bases and V 7 bases, and 7 bases lay outside the gene matches. This CDR3 contains 13 residues. The chain's CDR3 is CSAGTSGIDEQYF. For the CDR3, the DNA is TGCAGCGCTGGGACTAGCGGAATTGACGAGCAGTACTTC.